The source of this TCR beta chain is a study of blood T cell repertoires in COVID-19. Study information: The United States, Italy and Spain provided the acute and convalescent COVID-19 samples. Nucleic acid was either cDNA or gDNA, and it came from T cells, B-cell-depleted T cells, or PBMCs.

Methods used by the authors: Reference gene primer amplification gave estimated nucleated cell counts. Here immunoSEQ multiplex PCR was the method, and the copy in TCRdb shows in-frame clones only, minus some. The DNA gave D and trimming, while V, J and clone size come from that table. The repertoire holds about 95,000 clones, with 70% to 85% as singletons. Germline loops: CDR1 LNHDA, CDR2 SQIVND (reference sequence). Trimming took 5 bases from V and 4 from J; bases not matched to a gene: 6. The CDR3 contains 16 residues. The rearrangement links TRBV19 to TRBJ2-3; 13 bases match TRBD2. Sequences were obtained from peripheral blood. The source of this sequence is a human donor in a cohort sampled during active COVID-19. The CDR3 DNA sequence: TGTGCCAGTAGTGAACAGGGGACTAGCGGGGCAGATACGCAGTATTTT. Its protein is CASSEQGTSGADTQYF.